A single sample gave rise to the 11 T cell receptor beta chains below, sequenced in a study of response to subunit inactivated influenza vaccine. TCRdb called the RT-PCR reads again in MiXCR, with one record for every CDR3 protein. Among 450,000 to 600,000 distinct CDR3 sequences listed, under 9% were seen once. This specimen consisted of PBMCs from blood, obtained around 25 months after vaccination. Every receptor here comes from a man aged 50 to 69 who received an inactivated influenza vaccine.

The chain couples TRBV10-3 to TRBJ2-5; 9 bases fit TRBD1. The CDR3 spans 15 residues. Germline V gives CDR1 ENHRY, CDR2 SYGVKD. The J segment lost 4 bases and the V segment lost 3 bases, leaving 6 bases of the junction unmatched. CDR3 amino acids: CAISDSTGGGETQYF. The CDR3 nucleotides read TGTGCCATCAGTGATTCGACAGGGGGTGGAGAGACCCAGTACTTC.

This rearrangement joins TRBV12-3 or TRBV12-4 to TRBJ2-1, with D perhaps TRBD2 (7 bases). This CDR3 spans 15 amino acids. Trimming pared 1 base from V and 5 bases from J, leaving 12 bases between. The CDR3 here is CASSLGRGADNEQFF. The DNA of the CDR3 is TGTGCCAGCAGTTTAGGACGGGGGGCGGACAATGAGCAGTTCTTC.

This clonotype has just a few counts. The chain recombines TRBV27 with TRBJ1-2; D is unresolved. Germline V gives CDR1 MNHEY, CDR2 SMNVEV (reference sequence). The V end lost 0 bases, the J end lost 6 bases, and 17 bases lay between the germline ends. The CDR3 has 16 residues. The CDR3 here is CASSLSISLDGHGYTF. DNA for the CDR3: TGTGCCAGCAGTTTATCTATCTCCTTGGACGGACATGGCTACACCTTC.

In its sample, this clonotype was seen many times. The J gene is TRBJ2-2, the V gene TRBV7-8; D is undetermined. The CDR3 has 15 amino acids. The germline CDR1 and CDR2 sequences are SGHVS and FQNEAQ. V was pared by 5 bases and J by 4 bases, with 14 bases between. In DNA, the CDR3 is TGTGCCAGCAGCCAAAGCATTAAGGGCACCGGGGAGCTGTTTTTT. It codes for CASSQSIKGTGELFF.

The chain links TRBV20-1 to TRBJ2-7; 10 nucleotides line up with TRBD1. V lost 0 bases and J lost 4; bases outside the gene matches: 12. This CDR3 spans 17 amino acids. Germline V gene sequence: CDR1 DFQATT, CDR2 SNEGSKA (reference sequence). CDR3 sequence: CSARDEFRDRGRYEQYF. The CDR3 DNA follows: TGCAGTGCTAGAGATGAGTTTAGGGACAGGGGACGGTACGAGCAGTACTTC.

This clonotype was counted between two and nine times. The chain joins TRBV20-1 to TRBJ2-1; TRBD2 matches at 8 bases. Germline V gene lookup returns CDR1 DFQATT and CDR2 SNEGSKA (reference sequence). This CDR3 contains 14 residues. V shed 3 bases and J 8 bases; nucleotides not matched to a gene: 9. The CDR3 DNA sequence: TGCAGTGCTAGTCTACCGGGGGGGCGGGATGAGCAGTTCTTC. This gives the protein CSASLPGGRDEQFF.

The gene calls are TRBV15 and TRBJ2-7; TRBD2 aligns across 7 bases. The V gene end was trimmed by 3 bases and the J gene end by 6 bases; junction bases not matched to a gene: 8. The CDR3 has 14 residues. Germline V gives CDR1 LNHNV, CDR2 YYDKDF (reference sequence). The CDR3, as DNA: TGTGCCACCAGCAGTGCCCGTGGGAGGGCCGAGCAGTACTTC. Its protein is CATSSARGRAEQYF.

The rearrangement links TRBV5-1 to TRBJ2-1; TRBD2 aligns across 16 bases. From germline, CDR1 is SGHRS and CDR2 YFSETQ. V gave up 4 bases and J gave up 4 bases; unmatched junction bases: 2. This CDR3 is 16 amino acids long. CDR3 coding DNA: TGCGCCAGCAGCGGGGGACTAGCGGGAGGGTACAATGAGCAGTTCTTC. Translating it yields CASSGGLAGGYNEQFF.

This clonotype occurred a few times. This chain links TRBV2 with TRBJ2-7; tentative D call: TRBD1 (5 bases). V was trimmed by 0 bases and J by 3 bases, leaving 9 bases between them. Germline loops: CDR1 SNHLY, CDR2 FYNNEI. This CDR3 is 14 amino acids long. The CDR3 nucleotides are TGTGCCAGCAGTGAAGCTATACAGGACTACGAGCAGTACTTC. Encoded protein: CASSEAIQDYEQYF.

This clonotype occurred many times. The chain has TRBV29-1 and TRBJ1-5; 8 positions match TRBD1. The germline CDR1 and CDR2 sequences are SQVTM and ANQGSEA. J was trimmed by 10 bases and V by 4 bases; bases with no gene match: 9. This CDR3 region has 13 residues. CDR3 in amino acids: CSVAPDREGPQHF. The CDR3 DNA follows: TGCAGCGTTGCCCCGGACAGGGAGGGTCCCCAGCATTTT.

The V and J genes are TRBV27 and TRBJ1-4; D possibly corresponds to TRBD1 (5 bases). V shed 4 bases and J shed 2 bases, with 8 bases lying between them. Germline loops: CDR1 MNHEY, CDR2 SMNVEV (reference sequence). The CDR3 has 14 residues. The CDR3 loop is CASSSTVTNEKLFF. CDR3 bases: TGTGCCAGCAGTTCGACAGTCACTAATGAAAAACTGTTTTTT.